These 10 T cell receptor beta chains originate from one sample sequenced in a study of blood T cells in healthy people across ages. Then a second PCR, running roughly 7 to 11 cycles, was carried out with a sample-barcoded 5' primer and a J-beta primer mix. A single record per CDR3 protein comes from TCRdb applying MiXCR to the 5' RACE reads. This table holds about 1,600,000 distinct CDR3 sequences, 40% to 50% found once. What was sequenced was blood. All receptors come from a woman between 18 and 29 years old in good health.

This clonotype has just a few counts. The chain recombines TRBV5-6 with TRBJ2-7; D gene uncertain. CDR3 length: 14 residues. Deletions cut 4 bases from V and 2 bases from J, with 13 bases between. The germline V gene has CDR1 SGHDT and CDR2 YYEEEE. CDR3 DNA: TGTGCCAGCAGCGCACCAAGCTCAACCTACGAGCAGTACTTC. The encoded protein is CASSAPSSTYEQYF.

The chain links TRBV3-1 to TRBJ2-1; no definite D call. V lost 3 bases, J lost 8 bases, and 5 bases lay in between. The CDR3 is made up of 11 amino acids. Germline V gene lookup returns CDR1 LGHDT and CDR2 YNNKEL (reference sequence). CDR3: CASSHADEQFF. Here the CDR3 DNA reads TGTGCCAGCAGCCATGCCGATGAGCAGTTCTTC.

The chain recombines TRBV29-1 with TRBJ2-5, with 8 bases lining up with TRBD1. The CDR3 is made up of 14 amino acids. Germline V gene data show CDR1 as SQVTM and CDR2 as ANQGSEA. With V trimmed by 3 bases and J by 11 bases, 14 bases remained unmatched. The chain's CDR3 is CSVDGRGQGNEQYF. The DNA of the CDR3 is TGCAGCGTTGACGGCAGGGGGCAAGGAAATGAGCAGTACTTC.

Notes on this clonotype: Mismatch with germline at one junction end may stem from a read error. The chain couples TRBV5-1 to TRBJ2-5; perhaps TRBD2 as D (6 bases). This CDR3 has 15 amino acids. Germline CDR1 is SGHRS and CDR2 is YFSETQ. The CDR3 coding sequence is TGCGCCAGCAGTTTGGAGGCGGGGACGGGGGAGACCCAGTACTTC. This encodes CASSLEAGTGETQYF.

This chain links TRBV30 with TRBJ2-3; 12 bases align to TRBD2. The CDR3 extends over 17 amino acids. Trimming took 5 bases from V and 2 from J; bases not matched to a gene: 11. Germline V CDR1 and CDR2: GTSNPN, SVGIG (reference sequence). CDR3 DNA: TGTGCCTGGCCCCGAGAATGGACTAGCGGGGACACAGATACGCAGTATTTT. Protein: CAWPREWTSGDTDTQYF.

This chain links TRBV7-2 with TRBJ2-2, with 9 nucleotides matching TRBD2. The CDR3 contains 15 residues. Germline values: CDR1 SGHTA, CDR2 FQGNSA. The V gene end was trimmed by 4 bases and the J gene end by 5 bases; junction bases not matched to a gene: 5. The CDR3 sequence is CASSWSLAGTGELFF. Written as DNA, the CDR3 is TGTGCCAGCAGCTGGTCCCTAGCGGGAACCGGGGAGCTGTTTTTT.

This clonotype was seen a few times. The rearrangement uses TRBV28 and TRBJ1-2, with a possible D match to TRBD1 (6 bases). The CDR3 runs 13 residues. CDR1 and CDR2 from the germline V gene are MDHEN and SYDVKM. V was pared by 3 bases and J by 7 bases, with 12 bases between. DNA of the CDR3: TGTGCCAGCAGTTTTCCAGGGGTTGGTGGCTACACCTTC. Translating it yields CASSFPGVGGYTF.

This clonotype was seen a handful of times. V is TRBV13 and J is TRBJ2-7; possible D gene TRBD2, 6 bases. The germline gives CDR1 PRHDT, CDR2 FYEKMQ (reference sequence). This CDR3 is built from 16 residues. V lost 0 bases and J lost 2, with 14 bases in between. The CDR3 protein is CASSLGASASAYEQYF. CDR3 sequence (DNA): TGTGCCAGCAGCTTAGGCGCGTCGGCTAGCGCCTACGAGCAGTACTTC.

The V call is TRBV10-3, the J call TRBJ2-1, with a tentative D call TRBD2 (6 bases). Germline CDR1 ENHRY, CDR2 SYGVKD. V lost 4 bases, J lost 0 bases, and 16 bases lay in between. CDR3 length: 17 residues. Here the CDR3 DNA reads TGTGCCATCAGTGGGGAAGGCGGGATCGGCTCCTACAATGAGCAGTTCTTC. Its translation is CAISGEGGIGSYNEQFF.

This clonotype appeared a single time. The V and J genes are TRBV3-1 and TRBJ2-5; 13 positions match TRBD2. The length of the CDR3 is 16 residues. Germline lookup yields CDR1 LGHDT and CDR2 YNNKEL (reference sequence). V gave up 0 bases and J gave up 11 bases; unmatched junction bases: 9. CDR3 region: CASSQELAGGRNEQYF. In DNA, the CDR3 is TGTGCCAGCAGCCAAGAACTAGCGGGAGGGCGGAATGAGCAGTACTTC.